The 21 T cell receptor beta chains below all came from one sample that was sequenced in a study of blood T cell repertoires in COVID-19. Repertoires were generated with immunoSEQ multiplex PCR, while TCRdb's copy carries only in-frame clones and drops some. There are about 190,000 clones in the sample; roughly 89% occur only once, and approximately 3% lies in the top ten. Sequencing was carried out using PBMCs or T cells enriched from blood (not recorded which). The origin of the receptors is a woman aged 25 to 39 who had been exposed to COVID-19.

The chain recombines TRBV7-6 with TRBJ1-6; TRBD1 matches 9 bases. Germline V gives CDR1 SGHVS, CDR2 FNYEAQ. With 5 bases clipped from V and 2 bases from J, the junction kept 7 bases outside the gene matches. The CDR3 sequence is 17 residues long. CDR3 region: CASSRTGGAPYNSPLHF. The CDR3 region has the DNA TGTGCCAGCAGCCGAACAGGGGGCGCCCCCTATAATTCACCCCTCCACTTT.

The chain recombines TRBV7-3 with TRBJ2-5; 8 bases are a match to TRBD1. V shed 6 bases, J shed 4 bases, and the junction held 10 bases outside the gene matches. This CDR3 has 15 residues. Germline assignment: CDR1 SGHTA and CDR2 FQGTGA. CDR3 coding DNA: TGTGCCAGCAGACCAGGACAGGGTGGGCGAGAGACCCAGTACTTC. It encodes CASRPGQGGRETQYF.

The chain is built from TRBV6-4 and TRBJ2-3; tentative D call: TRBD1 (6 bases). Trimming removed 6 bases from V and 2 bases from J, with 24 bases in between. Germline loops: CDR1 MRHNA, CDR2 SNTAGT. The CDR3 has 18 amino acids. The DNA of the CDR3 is TGTGCCAGCAGGGACGCCCGGCACCGGGACAAAGACACAGATACGCAGTATTTT. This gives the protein CASRDARHRDKDTDTQYF.

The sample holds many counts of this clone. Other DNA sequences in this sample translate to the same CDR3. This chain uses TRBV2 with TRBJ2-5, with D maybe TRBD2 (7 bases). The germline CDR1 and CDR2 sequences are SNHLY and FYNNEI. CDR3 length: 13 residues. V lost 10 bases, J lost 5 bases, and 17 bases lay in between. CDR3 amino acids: CANSWGGEETQYF. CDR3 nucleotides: TGTGCCAACTCTTGGGGGGGCGAGGAGACCCAGTACTTC.

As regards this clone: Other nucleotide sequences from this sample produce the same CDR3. In nucleotides, the CDR3 is TGTGCCAGCAGCGTAGCAGGGAATGAAAAACTGTTTTTT. It is translated as CASSVAGNEKLFF. The V gene is TRBV9, the J gene TRBJ1-4; TRBD1 is a possible D gene (5 bases). V was cut by 0 bases and J by 5 bases, with 5 bases left in between. Germline-derived CDR1 and CDR2 are SGDLS and YYNGEE. The CDR3 is made up of 13 amino acids. The full variable domain, rest sourced from reference TRBV9 and TRBJ1-4, is DSGVTQTPKHLITATGQRVTLRCSPRSGDLSVYWYQQSLDQGLQFLIQYYNGEERAKGNILERFSAQQFPDLHSELNLSSLELGDSALYFCASSVAGNEKLFFGSGTQLSVL.

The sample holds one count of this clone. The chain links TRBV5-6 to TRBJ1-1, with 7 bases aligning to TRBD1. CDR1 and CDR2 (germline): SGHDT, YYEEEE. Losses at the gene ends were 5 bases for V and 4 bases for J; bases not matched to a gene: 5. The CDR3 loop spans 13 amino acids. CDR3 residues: CASRVQGSTEAFF. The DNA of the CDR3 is TGTGCCAGCAGGGTACAGGGGAGCACTGAAGCTTTCTTT. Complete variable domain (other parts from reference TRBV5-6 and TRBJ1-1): DAGVTQSPTHLIKTRGQQVTLRCSPKSGHDTVSWYQQALGQGPQFIFQYYEEEERQRGNFPDRFSGHQFPNYSSELNVNALLLGDSALYLCASRVQGSTEAFFGQGTRLTVV.

The CDR3 region is CASGRVGATNEKLFF. The CDR3 nucleotides read TGTGCCAGCGGCCGGGTGGGGGCTACTAATGAAAAACTGTTTTTT. The rearrangement uses TRBV2 and TRBJ1-4; a possible D gene is TRBD1 (6 bases). V lost 8 bases and J 2 bases, leaving 15 bases between the germline ends. Germline-derived CDR1 and CDR2 are SNHLY and FYNNEI. The CDR3 has 15 amino acids.

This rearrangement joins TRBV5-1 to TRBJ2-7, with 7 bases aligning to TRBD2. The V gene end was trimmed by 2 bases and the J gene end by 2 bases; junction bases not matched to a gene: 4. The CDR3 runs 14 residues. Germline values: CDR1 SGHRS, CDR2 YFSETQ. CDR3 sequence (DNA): TGCGCCAGCAGCTTAGGACTAGGGGCCTACGAGCAGTACTTC. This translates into CASSLGLGAYEQYF.

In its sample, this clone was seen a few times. The CDR3 reads CASRTRDSEAFF. DNA of the CDR3: TGTGCCAGCAGAACAAGGGACTCTGAAGCTTTCTTT. The V and J genes are TRBV6-5 and TRBJ1-1; perhaps TRBD1 as D (5 bases). CDR1 MNHEY and CDR2 SVGAGI come from the germline V gene. This CDR3 spans 12 amino acids. With 6 bases removed from V and 6 bases from J, the gap between germline ends came to 11 bases.

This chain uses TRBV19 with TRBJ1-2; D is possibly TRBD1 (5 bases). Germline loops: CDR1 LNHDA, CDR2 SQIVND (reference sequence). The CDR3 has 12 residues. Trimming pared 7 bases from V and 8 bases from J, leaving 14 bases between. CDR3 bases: TGTGCCAGTAATGGGGACTGGATGGGCTACACCTTC. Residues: CASNGDWMGYTF.

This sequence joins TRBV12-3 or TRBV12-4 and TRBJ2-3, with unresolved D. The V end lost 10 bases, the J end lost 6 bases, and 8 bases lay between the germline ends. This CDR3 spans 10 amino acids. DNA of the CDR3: TGTGCCATCGGAGAGGATACGCAGTATTTT. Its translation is CAIGEDTQYF.

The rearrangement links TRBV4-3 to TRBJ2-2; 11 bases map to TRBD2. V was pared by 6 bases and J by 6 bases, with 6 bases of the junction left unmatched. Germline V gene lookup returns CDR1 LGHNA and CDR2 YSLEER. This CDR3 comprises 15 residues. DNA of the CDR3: TGCGCCAGCAGACTAGATAGCGGGGGGGCCGGGGAGCTGTTTTTT. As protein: CASRLDSGGAGELFF.

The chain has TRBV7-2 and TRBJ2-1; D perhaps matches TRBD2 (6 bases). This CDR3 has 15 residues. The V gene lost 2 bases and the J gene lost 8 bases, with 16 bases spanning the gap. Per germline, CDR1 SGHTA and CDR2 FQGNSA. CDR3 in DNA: TGTGCCAGCAGCTTAAACGGGGGTCCTGAGGATGAGCAGTTCTTC. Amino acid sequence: CASSLNGGPEDEQFF.

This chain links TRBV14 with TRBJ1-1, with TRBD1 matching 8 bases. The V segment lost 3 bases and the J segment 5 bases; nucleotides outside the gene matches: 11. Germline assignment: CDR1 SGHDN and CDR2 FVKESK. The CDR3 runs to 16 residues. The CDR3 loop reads CASSHGDRLGGTEAFF. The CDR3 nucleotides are TGTGCCAGCAGCCACGGGGACAGGTTAGGAGGAACTGAAGCTTTCTTT.

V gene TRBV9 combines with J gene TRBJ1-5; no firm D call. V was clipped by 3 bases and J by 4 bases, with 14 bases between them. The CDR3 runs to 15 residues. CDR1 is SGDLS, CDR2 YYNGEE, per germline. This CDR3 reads CASSASPRENQPQHF. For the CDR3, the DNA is TGTGCCAGCAGCGCGAGCCCTAGAGAGAATCAGCCCCAGCATTTT.

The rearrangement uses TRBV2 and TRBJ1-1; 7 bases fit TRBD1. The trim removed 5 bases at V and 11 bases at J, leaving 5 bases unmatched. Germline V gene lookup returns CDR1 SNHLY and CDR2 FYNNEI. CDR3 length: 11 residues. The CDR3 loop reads CASSWRGQAFF. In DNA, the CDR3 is TGTGCCAGCAGTTGGAGGGGGCAGGCTTTCTTT.

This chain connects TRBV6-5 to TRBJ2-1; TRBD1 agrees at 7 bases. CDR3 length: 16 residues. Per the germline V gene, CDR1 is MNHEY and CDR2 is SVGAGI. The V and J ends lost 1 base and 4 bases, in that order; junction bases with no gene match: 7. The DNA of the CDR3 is TGTGCCAGCAGTTACTTCCACCGGGACAGTTACAATGAGCAGTTCTTC. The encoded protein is CASSYFHRDSYNEQFF.

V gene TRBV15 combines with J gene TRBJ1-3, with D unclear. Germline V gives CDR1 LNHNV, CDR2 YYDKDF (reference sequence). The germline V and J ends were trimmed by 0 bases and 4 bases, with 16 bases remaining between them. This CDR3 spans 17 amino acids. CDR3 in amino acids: CATSRDRSSAPGNTIYF. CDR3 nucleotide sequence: TGTGCCACCAGCAGAGATCGTAGCAGTGCTCCGGGAAACACCATATATTTT.

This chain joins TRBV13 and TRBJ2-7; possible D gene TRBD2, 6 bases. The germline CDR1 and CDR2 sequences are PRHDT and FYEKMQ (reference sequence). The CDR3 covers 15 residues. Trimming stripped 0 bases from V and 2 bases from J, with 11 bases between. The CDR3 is CASSLGQGGTYEQYF. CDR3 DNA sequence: TGTGCCAGCAGCTTAGGGCAGGGAGGAACCTACGAGCAGTACTTC.

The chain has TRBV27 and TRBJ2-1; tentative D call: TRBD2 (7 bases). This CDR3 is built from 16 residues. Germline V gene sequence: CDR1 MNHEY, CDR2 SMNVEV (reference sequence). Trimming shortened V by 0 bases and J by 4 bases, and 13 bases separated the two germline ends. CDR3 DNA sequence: TGTGCCAGCAGTTTATCGGGGGCAGCGGGGTACAATGAGCAGTTCTTC. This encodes CASSLSGAAGYNEQFF.

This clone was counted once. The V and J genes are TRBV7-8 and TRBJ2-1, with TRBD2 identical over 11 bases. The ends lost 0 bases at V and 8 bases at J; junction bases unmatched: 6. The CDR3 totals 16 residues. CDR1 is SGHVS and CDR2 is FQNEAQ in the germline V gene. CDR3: CASSLAVTSGVDEQFF. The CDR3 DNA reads TGTGCCAGCAGCTTAGCTGTGACTAGCGGGGTGGATGAGCAGTTCTTC.